This TCR beta chain was retrieved from a study of blood T cells in healthy people across ages. Healthy Caucasian individuals from Russia aged about 6 to 90 served as donors. This clonotype was found a few times. The germline gives CDR1 SEHNR, CDR2 FQNEAQ (reference sequence). The CDR3 extends over 14 amino acids. Trimming pared 1 base from V and 0 bases from J, leaving 7 bases between. The second PCR ran about 6 to 12 cycles with a sample-barcoded 5' primer and J-beta primers. MiXCR was run by TCRdb on the 5' RACE reads, yielding one entry per CDR3 protein. The table includes about 580,000 distinct CDR3 sequences, roughly 48% detected once.

The TCR originated in a man at least 80 years old in good health. The sample consisted of blood. The chain joins TRBV7-9 to TRBJ2-7; D remains ambiguous. CDR3 nucleotides: TGTGCCAGCAGCTTAGATCTGGTCTCCTACGAGCAGTACTTC. It is translated as CASSLDLVSYEQYF.